This is a list of T cell receptor beta chains from one sample in a study of blood T cells in healthy people across ages. Each CDR3 protein gets one entry after TCRdb re-called the 5' RACE reads with MiXCR. The sample has approximately 1,100,000 distinct CDR3 sequences; 40% to 55% are singletons. Sample: blood. These receptors all come from a woman in her sixties in good health. The CDR3 runs from the conserved cysteine through the conserved F or W. Each record gives: clone size, J gene, D gene, V gene, CDR3 DNA, CDR3 protein. D genes are given only for firm matches. Rows may omit the clone size; those that give it use once, few, many or a size class.

NA | TRBJ2-1 | NA | TRBV4-1 | TGCGCCAGCAGCCAAGATAGGGAAGACTACAATGAGCAGTTCTTC | CASSQDREDYNEQFF
NA | TRBJ2-3 | NA | TRBV29-1 | TGCAGCGTTGAACTTATCACAGATACGCAGTATTTT | CSVELITDTQYF
NA | TRBJ2-1 | TRBD2 | TRBV29-1 | TGCAGCGACCTGCCTAGCGGAACCTACAATGAGCAGTTCTTC | CSDLPSGTYNEQFF
few | TRBJ2-7 | TRBD2 | TRBV6-1 | TGTGCCAGCAGTGAACGTGCGGGAGGGCCGTACGAGCAGTACTTC | CASSERAGGPYEQYF
NA | TRBJ2-7 | NA | TRBV15 | TGTGCCACCAGCAGATATGGGGATCCTTCCTACGAGCAGTACTTC | CATSRYGDPSYEQYF
NA | TRBJ2-7 | TRBD1 | TRBV30 | TGTGCCTGGAACCTACAGGGGGTAGGGGACGAGCAGTACTTC | CAWNLQGVGDEQYF
NA | TRBJ2-5 | TRBD2 | TRBV7-6 | TGTGCCAGCAGCTTAGGATGGGGGGGGTTTGGCCAAGAGACCCAGTACTTC | CASSLGWGGFGQETQYF
NA | TRBJ2-1 | NA | TRBV28 | TGTGCCAGCAGTCCCACCCACTCCTACAATGAGCAGTTCTTC | CASSPTHSYNEQFF
NA | TRBJ2-1 | NA | TRBV20-1 | TGCAGTGTCAGGGGGGACCCATCCAATCGCGTCGAGCAGTTCTTC | CSVRGDPSNRVEQFF
NA | TRBJ2-7 | TRBD1 | TRBV20-1 | TGCAGTGCTACGCGGACAGGGGGCGAGCAGTACTTC | CSATRTGGEQYF
NA | TRBJ2-7 | TRBD1 | TRBV7-9 | TGTGCCAGCAGCCGCCTCGGGACAGCTGACAATGAGCAGTACTTC | CASSRLGTADNEQYF
NA | TRBJ2-5 | NA | TRBV6-5 | TGTGCCAGCAGTTATCCGGGACAAGAGACCCAGTACTTC | CASSYPGQETQYF
NA | TRBJ2-7 | NA | TRBV7-9 | TGTGCCAGCAGCCCACCCGTGGGCAGTTTCGACGAGCAGTACTTC | CASSPPVGSFDEQYF
NA | TRBJ1-2 | NA | TRBV7-9 | TGTGCCAGCAGCCTGAGGCACCTGCTCTATGGCTACACCTTC | CASSLRHLLYGYTF
many | TRBJ2-6 | NA | TRBV7-8 | TGTGCCAGCAGCCCGGCCCTCTCTGGGGCCAACGTCCTGACTTTC | CASSPALSGANVLTF
NA | TRBJ1-5 | NA | TRBV6-2/TRBV6-3 | TGTGCCAGCACAGACAGTCCCAATCAGCCCCAGCATTTT | CASTDSPNQPQHF
few | TRBJ2-7 | NA | TRBV6-5 | TGTGCCAGCAGACCTTCTGTAGGGGTCGAGCAGTACTTC | CASRPSVGVEQYF
few | TRBJ2-3 | NA | TRBV28 | TGTGCCAGCAGGTTGGGGGACACGAGCACAGATACGCAGTATTTT | CASRLGDTSTDTQYF
NA | TRBJ2-3 | TRBD2 | TRBV10-2 | TGCGCCAGCATGAGGGGGGCAACTAGCGGGACGCAGTATTTT | CASMRGATSGTQYF
NA | TRBJ1-1 | TRBD1 | TRBV3-1 | TGTGCCAGCAGCCAAAAAAGACAGGGCGCTGAAGCTTTCTTT | CASSQKRQGAEAFF
few | TRBJ2-3 | NA | TRBV28 | TGTGCCAGCAGTTTAAGCGACACCACAGATACGCAGTATTTT | CASSLSDTTDTQYF
few | TRBJ2-7 | TRBD1 | TRBV6-5 | TGTGCCAGCACACGCTCCGGGACAGGGCACGAGCAGTACTTC | CASTRSGTGHEQYF
NA | TRBJ2-3 | TRBD2 | TRBV4-2 | TGTGCCAGCAGCCAAGACGGAGCGGGAGGGGGAGGGCGCACAGATACGCAGTATTTT | CASSQDGAGGGGRTDTQYF
NA | TRBJ2-7 | TRBD2 | TRBV25-1 | TGTGCCAGCAGCCTAAGCGGGAGGGCCGGCTACGAGCAGTACTTC | CASSLSGRAGYEQYF
NA | TRBJ2-2 | TRBD2 | TRBV3-1 | TGTGCCAGCAGCCAGGGGCTTAGCGGGATCGCGAACACCGGGGAGCTGTTTTTT | CASSQGLSGIANTGELFF
few | TRBJ2-5 | NA | TRBV11-2 | TGTGCCAGCAGCTTTTTCCTGGCTCTCCGAAAGGGTCAGCAGTACTTC | CASSFFLALRKGQQYF
few | TRBJ1-2 | NA | TRBV20-1 | TGCAGTGCTAGAGATAGCGTGGGGGCCAGGGTCCCGAACTATGGCTACACCTTC | CSARDSVGARVPNYGYTF
few | TRBJ2-1 | TRBD2 | TRBV7-8 | TGTGCCAGCAGCTTAGAATGGCGTGGAGCGGGAGGGCCCGAATACAATGAGCAGTTCTTC | CASSLEWRGAGGPEYNEQFF
NA | TRBJ1-4 | NA | TRBV4-2 | TGTACCAGCAACCCAGCAGCTGGTGAAAAACTGTTTTTT | CTSNPAAGEKLFF
few | TRBJ1-2 | NA | TRBV6-1 | TGTGCCAGCAGTGATCGGTTGGGAGGCTACACCTTC | CASSDRLGGYTF
NA | TRBJ1-1 | TRBD1 | TRBV2 | TGTGCCAGCAGTGCGAGGGGGCCGAACACTGAAGCTTTCTTT | CASSARGPNTEAFF
once | TRBJ1-5 | NA | TRBV2 | TGTGCCAGCAGTAAGACAGACCATAGCAATCAGCCCCAGCATTTT | CASSKTDHSNQPQHF
NA | TRBJ2-7 | NA | TRBV15 | TGTGCCACCAGCACCCGGGGGACCTCCAATGAGCAGTACTTC | CATSTRGTSNEQYF
few | TRBJ2-3 | NA | TRBV9 | TGTGCCAGCACCCCCGGAGGGACAGACACAGATACGCAGTATTTT | CASTPGGTDTDTQYF
NA | TRBJ2-7 | NA | TRBV29-1 | TGCAGCGTTGAAGGTTACAATGAGCAGTACTTC | CSVEGYNEQYF
NA | TRBJ1-4 | TRBD1 | TRBV7-8 | TGTGTCAGCAGCGTAGGGACAGTCCGACGAAAACTGTTTTTT | CVSSVGTVRRKLFF
NA | TRBJ2-1 | NA | TRBV27 | TGTGCCAGCAGTTTCAGGGAGATCTCCTACAATGAGCAGTTCTTC | CASSFREISYNEQFF
NA | TRBJ1-4 | TRBD1 | TRBV5-1 | TGCGCCAGCAGCGCGACAGGGGGCGAGGAAAAACTGTTTTTT | CASSATGGEEKLFF
NA | TRBJ2-3 | NA | TRBV7-3 | TGTGCCAGCAGTTACCTTATTACTGATACGCAGTATTTT | CASSYLITDTQYF
few | TRBJ2-3 | TRBD2 | TRBV20-1 | TGCAGTGCTAGAGACAGTAGGCGGCTAGCGGGAAGCACAGATACGCAGTATTTT | CSARDSRRLAGSTDTQYF
few | TRBJ2-1 | TRBD2 | TRBV29-1 | TGCAGCGCCCGTCCCCGACTAGCGGGAGGGTGGTACAATGAGCAGTTCTTC | CSARPRLAGGWYNEQFF
few | TRBJ2-7 | TRBD2 | TRBV7-2 | TGTGCCAGCAGCTTAGCTAGCGGGATTGACTACGAGCAGTACTTC | CASSLASGIDYEQYF
NA | TRBJ2-7 | NA | TRBV11-1 | TGCGCCAGCAGCCCCGGTCCAGGGCTGTACTTC | CASSPGPGLYF
NA | TRBJ2-3 | NA | TRBV11-3 | TGTGCCAGCAGCTCCGGACAGATCCCAGATACGCAGTATTTT | CASSSGQIPDTQYF
NA | TRBJ2-3 | TRBD2 | TRBV20-1 | TGCAGTGCCCAAAAGACTAGCGGAAACACAGATACGCAGTATTTT | CSAQKTSGNTDTQYF
NA | TRBJ2-1 | NA | TRBV9 | TGTGCCAGCAGCTTGATAGCGGAGTCCTACAATGAGCAGTTCTTC | CASSLIAESYNEQFF
few | TRBJ2-1 | NA | TRBV24-1 | TGTGCCACCAGTGACCCTAAAGCCGGGACTTGGCAGTTCTTC | CATSDPKAGTWQFF